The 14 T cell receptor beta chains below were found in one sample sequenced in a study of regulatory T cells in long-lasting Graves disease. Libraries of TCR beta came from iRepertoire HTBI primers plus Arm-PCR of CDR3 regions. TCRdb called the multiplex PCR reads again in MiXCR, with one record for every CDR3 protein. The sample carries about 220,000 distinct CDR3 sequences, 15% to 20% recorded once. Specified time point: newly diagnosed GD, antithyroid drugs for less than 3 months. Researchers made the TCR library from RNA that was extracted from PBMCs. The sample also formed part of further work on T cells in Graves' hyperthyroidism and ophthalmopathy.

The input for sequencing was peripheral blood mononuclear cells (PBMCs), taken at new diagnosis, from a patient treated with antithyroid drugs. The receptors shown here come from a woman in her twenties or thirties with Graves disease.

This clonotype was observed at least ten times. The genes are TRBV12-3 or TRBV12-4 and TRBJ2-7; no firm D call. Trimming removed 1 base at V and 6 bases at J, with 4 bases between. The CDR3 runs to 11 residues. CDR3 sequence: CASSLGCEQYF. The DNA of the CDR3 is TGTGCCAGCAGTTTAGGATGCGAGCAGTACTTC.

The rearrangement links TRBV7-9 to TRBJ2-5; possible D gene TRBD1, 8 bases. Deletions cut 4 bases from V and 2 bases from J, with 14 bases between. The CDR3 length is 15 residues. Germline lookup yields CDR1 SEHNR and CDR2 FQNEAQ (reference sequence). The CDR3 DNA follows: TGTGCCAGCAGCTATACAGGGGGGGCTCAAGAGACCCAGTACTTC. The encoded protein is CASSYTGGAQETQYF.

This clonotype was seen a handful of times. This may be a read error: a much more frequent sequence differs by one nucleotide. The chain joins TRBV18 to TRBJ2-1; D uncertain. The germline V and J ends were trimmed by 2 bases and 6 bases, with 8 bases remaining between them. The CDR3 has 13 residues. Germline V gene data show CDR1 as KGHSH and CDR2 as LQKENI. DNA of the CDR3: TGTGCCAGCTCACCATCGGACCTCAATGAGCAGTTCTTC. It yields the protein CASSPSDLNEQFF.

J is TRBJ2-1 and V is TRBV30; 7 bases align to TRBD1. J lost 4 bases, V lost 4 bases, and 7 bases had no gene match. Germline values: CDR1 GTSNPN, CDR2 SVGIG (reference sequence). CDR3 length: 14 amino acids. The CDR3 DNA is TGTGCCTGGAACGCCGGGACAGCATACAATGAGCAGTTCTTC. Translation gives CAWNAGTAYNEQFF.

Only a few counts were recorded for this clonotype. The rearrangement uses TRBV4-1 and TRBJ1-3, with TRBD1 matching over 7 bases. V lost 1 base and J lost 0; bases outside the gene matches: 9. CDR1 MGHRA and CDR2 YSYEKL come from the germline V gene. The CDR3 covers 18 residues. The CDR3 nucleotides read TGCGCCAGCAGCCAAGCAGGAAGGGGGCTCGGCTCTGGAAACACCATATATTTT. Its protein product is CASSQAGRGLGSGNTIYF.

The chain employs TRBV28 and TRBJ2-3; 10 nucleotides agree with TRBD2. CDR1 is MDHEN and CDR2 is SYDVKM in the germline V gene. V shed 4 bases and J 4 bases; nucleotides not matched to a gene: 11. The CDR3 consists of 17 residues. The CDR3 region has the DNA TGTGCCAGCAGTTCTGCTGGACTAGCGGCCAGCTCAGATACGCAGTATTTT. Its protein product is CASSSAGLAASSDTQYF. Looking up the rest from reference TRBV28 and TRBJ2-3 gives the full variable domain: DVKVTQSSRYLVKRTGEKVFLECVQDMDHENMFWYRQDPGLGLRLIYFSYDVKMKEKGDIPEGYSVSREKKERFSLILESASTNQTSMYLCASSSAGLAASSDTQYFGPGTRLTVL.

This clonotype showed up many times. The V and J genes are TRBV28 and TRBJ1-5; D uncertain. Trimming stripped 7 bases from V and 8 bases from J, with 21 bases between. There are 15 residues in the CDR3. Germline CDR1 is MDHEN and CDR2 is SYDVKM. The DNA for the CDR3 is TGTGCCAGCACTCCCACGGGGAAGCCCGGAGAGCCCCAGCATTTT. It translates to CASTPTGKPGEPQHF.

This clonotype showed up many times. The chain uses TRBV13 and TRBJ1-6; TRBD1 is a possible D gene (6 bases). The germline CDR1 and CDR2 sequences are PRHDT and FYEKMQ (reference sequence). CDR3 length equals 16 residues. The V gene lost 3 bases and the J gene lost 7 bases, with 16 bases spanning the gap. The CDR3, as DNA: TGTGCCAGCAGCTTGGGGCAGGGGTATATGAATTCACCCCTCCACTTT. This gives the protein CASSLGQGYMNSPLHF.

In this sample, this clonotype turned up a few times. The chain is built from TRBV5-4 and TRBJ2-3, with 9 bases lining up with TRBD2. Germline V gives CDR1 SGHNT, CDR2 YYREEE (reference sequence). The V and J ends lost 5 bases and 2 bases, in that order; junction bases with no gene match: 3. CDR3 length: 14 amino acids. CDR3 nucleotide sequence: TGTGCCAGCAGACTAGCGGGCTTCACAGATACGCAGTATTTT. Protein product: CASRLAGFTDTQYF.

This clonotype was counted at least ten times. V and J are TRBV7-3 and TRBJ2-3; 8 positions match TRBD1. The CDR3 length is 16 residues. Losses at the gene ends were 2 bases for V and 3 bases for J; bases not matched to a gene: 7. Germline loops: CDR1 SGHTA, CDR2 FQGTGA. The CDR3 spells CASSLGPRQGTDTQYF. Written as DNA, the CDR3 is TGTGCCAGCAGCTTAGGGCCAAGACAGGGGACAGATACGCAGTATTTT.

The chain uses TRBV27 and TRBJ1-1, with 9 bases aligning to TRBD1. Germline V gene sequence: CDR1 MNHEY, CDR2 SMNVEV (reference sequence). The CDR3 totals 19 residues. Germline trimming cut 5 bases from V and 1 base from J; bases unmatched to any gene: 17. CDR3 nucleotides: TGTGCCAGCAGTCCCAGGAACGGACAGGGGAAAGGAGAGAACACTGAAGCTTTCTTT. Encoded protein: CASSPRNGQGKGENTEAFF.

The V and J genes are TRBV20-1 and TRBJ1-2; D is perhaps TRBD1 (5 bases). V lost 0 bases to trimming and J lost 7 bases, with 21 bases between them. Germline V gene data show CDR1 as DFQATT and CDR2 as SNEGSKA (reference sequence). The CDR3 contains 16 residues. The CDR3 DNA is TGCAGTGCTAGAGATCGGGAAGGAGGGGAGTGGGGTGGCTACACCTTC. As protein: CSARDREGGEWGGYTF.

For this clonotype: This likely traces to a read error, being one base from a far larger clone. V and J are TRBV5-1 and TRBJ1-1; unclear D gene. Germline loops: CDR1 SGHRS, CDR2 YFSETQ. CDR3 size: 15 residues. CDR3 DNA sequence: TGTGCCAGCAGCTTGATGGGCGGAGGATACACTGAAGCTTTCTTT. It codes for CASSLMGGGYTEAFF.

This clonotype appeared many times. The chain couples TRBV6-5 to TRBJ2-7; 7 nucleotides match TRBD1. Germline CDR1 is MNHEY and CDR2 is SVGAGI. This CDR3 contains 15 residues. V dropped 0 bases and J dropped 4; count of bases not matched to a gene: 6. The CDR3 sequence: CASSYSPRQGYEQYF. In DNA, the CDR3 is TGTGCCAGCAGTTACTCCCCCCGACAGGGTTACGAGCAGTACTTC.